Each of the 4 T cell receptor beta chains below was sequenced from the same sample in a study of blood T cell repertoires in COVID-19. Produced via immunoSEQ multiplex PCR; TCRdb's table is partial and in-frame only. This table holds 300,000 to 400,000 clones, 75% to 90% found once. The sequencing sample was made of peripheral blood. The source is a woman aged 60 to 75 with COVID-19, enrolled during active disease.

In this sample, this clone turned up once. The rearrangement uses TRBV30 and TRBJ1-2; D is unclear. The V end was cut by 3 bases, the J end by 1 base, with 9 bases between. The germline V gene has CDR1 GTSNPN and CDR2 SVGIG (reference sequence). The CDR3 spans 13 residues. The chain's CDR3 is CAWSPIYNYGYTF. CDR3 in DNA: TGTGCCTGGAGCCCCATCTATAACTATGGCTACACCTTC.

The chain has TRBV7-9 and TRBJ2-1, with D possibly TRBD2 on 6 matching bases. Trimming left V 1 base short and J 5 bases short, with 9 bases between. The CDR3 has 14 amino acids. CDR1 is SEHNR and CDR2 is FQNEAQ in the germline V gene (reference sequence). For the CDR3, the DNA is TGTGCCAGCAGCTTAGATAGCGGCAACAATGAGCAGTTCTTC. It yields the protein CASSLDSGNNEQFF.

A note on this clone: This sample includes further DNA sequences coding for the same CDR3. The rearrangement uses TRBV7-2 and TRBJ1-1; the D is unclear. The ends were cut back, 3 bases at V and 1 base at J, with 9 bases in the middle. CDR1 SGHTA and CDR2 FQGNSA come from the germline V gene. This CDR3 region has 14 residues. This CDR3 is CASSFGGKNTEAFF. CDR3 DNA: TGTGCCAGCAGCTTTGGCGGAAAGAACACTGAAGCTTTCTTT.

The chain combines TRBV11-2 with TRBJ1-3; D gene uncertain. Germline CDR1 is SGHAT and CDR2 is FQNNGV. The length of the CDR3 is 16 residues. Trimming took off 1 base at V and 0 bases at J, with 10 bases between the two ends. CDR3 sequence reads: CASSLGFVSSGNTIYF. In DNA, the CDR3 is TGTGCCAGCAGCTTAGGTTTTGTCAGCTCTGGAAACACCATATATTTT.